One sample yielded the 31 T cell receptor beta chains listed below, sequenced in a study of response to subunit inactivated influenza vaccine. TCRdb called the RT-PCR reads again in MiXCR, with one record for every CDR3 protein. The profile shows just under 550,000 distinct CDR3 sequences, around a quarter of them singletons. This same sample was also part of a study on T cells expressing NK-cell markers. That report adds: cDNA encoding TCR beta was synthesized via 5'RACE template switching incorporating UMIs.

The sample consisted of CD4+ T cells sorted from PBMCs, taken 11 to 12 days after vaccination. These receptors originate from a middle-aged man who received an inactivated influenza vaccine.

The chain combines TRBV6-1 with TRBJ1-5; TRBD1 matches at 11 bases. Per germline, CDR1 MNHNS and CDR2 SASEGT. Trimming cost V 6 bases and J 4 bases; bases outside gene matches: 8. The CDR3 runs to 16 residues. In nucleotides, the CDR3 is TGTGCCAGCAGCCCCGGACAGGGGGCGGGTAATCAGCCCCAGCATTTT. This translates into CASSPGQGAGNQPQHF.

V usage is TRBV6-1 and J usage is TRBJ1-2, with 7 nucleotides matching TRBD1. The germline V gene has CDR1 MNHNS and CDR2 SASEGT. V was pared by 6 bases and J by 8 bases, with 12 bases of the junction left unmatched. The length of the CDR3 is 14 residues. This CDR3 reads CASRRDSPIRGYTF. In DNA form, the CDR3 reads TGTGCCAGCAGGCGGGACAGCCCAATTAGGGGCTACACCTTC.

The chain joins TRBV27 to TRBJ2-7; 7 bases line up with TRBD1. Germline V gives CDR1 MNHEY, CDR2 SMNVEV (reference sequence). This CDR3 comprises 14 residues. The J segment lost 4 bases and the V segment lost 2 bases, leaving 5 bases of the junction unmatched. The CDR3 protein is CASSLQGVYYEQYF. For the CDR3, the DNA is TGTGCCAGCAGTTTACAGGGGGTGTATTACGAGCAGTACTTC.

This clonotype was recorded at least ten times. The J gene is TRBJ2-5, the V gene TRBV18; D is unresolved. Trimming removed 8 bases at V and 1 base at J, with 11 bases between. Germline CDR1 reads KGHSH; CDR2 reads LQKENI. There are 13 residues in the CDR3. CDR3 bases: TGTGCCAGCAGCCCCCCCTCCCAAGAGACCCAGTACTTC. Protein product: CASSPPSQETQYF. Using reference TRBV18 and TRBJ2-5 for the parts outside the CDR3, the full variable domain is NAGVMQNPRHLVRRRGQEARLRCSPMKGHSHVYWYRQLPEEGLKFMVYLQKENIIDESGMPKERFSAEFPKEGPSILRIQQVVRGDSAAYFCASSPPSQETQYFGPGTRLLVL.

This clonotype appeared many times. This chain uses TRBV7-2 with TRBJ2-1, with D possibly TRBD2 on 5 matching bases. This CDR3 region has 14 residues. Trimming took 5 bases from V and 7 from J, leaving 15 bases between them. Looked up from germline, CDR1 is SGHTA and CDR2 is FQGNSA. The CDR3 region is CASSPSPAVNEQFF. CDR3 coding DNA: TGTGCCAGCAGCCCCTCCCCAGCGGTGAATGAGCAGTTCTTC.

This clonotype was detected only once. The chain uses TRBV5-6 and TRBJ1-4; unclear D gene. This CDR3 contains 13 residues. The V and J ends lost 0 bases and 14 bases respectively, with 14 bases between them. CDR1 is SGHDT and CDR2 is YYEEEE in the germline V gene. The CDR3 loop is CASSLASDLTLFF. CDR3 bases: TGTGCCAGCAGCTTGGCCTCAGACTTGACGCTGTTTTTT.

The CDR3 sequence: CSARRLVNTEAFF. CDR3 sequence (DNA): TGCAGTGCTAGGAGGCTGGTGAACACTGAAGCTTTCTTT. J is TRBJ1-1 and V is TRBV20-1; D remains ambiguous. V gave up 3 bases and J gave up 0 bases, with 8 bases separating them. There are 13 residues in the CDR3. Germline CDR1 DFQATT, CDR2 SNEGSKA (reference sequence).

CDR3 sequence (DNA): TGTGCCATCAGTGACGGTAGCACAGATACGCAGTATTTT. It specifies CAISDGSTDTQYF. The chain couples TRBV10-3 to TRBJ2-3; D unclear. The ends were cut back, 3 bases at V and 0 bases at J, with 4 bases in the middle. Germline V gene sequence: CDR1 ENHRY, CDR2 SYGVKD. The CDR3 spans 13 residues.

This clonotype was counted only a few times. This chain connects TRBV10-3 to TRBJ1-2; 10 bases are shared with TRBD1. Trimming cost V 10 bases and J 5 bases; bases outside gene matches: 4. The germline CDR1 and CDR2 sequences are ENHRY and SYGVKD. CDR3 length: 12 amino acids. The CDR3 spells CATGTGEYGYTF. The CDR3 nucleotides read TGTGCCACCGGGACAGGGGAATATGGCTACACCTTC.

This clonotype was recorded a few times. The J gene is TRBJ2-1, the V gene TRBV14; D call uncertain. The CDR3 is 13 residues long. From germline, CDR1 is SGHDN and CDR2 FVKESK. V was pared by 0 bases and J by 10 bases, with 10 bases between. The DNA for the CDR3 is TGTGCCAGCAGCCAAGAACCCGGGCCCGAGCAGTTCTTC. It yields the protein CASSQEPGPEQFF.

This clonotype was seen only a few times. Here the CDR3 DNA reads TGTGCCAGCACCTGGGGGGGGTCCTACGAGCAGTACTTC. Protein sequence: CASTWGGSYEQYF. The chain couples TRBV21-1 to TRBJ2-7; the table gives TRBD1 as D, unverified against the DNA. TRBV21-1 is termed a pseudogene. The CDR3 is 13 residues long.

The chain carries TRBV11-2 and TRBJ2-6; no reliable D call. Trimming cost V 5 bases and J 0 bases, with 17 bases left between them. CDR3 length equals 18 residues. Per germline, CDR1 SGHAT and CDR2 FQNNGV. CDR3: CASSPGVGRASGANVLTF. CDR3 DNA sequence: TGTGCCAGCAGCCCAGGTGTAGGTCGGGCCTCTGGGGCCAACGTCCTGACTTTC.

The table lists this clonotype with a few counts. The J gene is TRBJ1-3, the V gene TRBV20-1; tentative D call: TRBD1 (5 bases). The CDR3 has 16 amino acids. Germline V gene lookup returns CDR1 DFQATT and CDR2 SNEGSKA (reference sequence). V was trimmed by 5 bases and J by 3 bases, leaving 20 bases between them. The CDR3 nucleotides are TGCAGTGCTCCAGATGGGATCGGGGCGGGTGGAAACACCATATATTTT. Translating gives CSAPDGIGAGGNTIYF.

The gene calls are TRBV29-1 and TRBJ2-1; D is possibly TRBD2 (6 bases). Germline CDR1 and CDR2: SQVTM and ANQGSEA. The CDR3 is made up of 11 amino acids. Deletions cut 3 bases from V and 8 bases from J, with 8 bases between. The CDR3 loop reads CSVDGTHEQFF. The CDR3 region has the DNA TGCAGCGTTGATGGGACTCATGAGCAGTTCTTC.

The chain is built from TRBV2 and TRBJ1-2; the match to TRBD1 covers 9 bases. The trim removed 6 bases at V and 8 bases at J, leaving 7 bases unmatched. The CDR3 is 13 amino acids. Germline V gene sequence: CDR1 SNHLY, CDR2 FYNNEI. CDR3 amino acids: CASSGQGSRGYTF. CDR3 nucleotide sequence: TGTGCCAGCAGCGGACAGGGGAGCAGGGGCTACACCTTC.

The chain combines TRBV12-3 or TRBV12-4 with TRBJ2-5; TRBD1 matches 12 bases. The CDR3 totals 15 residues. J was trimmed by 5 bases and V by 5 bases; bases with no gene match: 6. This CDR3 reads CASSLGTGGGETQYF. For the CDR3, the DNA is TGTGCCAGCAGTCTCGGGACAGGGGGCGGTGAGACCCAGTACTTC.

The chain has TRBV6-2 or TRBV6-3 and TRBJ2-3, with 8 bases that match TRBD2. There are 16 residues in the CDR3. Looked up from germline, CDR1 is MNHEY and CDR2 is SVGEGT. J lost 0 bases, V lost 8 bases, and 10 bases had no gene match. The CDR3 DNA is TGTGCCAGCTCTACGGGGGGGCGGCCTAGCACAGATACGCAGTATTTT. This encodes CASSTGGRPSTDTQYF.

CDR3 sequence (DNA): TGTGCCAGCAGTTATTCCCGGACTAGCTGGAATTACCATGAGCAGTTCTTC. It specifies CASSYSRTSWNYHEQFF. The genes are TRBV6-5 and TRBJ2-1; 8 positions match TRBD2. In germline, CDR1 is MNHEY, CDR2 SVGAGI. Losses at the gene ends were 3 bases for V and 8 bases for J; bases not matched to a gene: 15. CDR3 length: 17 residues.

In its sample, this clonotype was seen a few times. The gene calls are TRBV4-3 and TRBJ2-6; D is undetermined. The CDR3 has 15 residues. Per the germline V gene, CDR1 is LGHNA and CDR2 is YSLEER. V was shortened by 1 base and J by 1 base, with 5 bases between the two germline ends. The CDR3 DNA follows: TGCGCCAGCAGCCAAGTTCCGTCTGGGGCCAACGTCCTGACTTTC. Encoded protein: CASSQVPSGANVLTF.

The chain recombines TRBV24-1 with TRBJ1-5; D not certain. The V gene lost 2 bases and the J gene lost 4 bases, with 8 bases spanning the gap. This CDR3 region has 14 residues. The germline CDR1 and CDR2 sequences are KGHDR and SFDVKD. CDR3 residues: CATSDSRSNQPQHF. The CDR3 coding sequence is TGTGCCACCAGTGATTCCCGATCGAATCAGCCCCAGCATTTT.

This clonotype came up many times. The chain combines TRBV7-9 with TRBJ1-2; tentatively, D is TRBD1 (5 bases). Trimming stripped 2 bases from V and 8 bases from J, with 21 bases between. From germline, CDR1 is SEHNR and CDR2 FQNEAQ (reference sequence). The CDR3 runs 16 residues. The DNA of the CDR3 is TGTGCCAGCAGCTTAATCCCACAACTCGGGGCCGCGGGCTACACCTTC. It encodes CASSLIPQLGAAGYTF.

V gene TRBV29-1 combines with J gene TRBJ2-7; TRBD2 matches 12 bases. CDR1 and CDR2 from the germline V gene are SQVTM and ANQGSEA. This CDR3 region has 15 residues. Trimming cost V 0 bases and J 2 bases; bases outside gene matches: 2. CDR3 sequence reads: CSVEDRTSGTYEQYF. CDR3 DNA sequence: TGCAGCGTTGAAGATCGGACTAGCGGGACCTACGAGCAGTACTTC.

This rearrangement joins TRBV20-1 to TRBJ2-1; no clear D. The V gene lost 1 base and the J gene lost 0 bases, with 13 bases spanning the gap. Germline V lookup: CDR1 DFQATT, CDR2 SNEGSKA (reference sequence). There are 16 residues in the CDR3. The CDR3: CSARANRAFSYNEQFF. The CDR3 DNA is TGCAGTGCTAGAGCTAACCGGGCCTTCTCCTACAATGAGCAGTTCTTC.

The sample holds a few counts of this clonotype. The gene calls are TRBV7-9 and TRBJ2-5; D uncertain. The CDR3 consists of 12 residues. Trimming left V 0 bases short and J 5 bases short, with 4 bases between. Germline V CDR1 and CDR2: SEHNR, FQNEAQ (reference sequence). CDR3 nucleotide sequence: TGTGCCAGCAGCTTAGCTGACGAGACCCAGTACTTC. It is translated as CASSLADETQYF.

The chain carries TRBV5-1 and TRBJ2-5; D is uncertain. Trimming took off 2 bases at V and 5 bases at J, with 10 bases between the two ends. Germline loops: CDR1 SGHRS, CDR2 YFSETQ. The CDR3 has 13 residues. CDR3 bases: TGCGCCAGCAGCTTCTCCTCGTGGGAGACCCAGTACTTC. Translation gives CASSFSSWETQYF.

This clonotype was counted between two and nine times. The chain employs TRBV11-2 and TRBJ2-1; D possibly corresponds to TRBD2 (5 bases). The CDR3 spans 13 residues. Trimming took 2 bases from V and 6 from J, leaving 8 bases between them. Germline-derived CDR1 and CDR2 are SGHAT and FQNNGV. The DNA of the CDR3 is TGTGCCAGCAGCTTATGGACTTCCAATGAGCAGTTCTTC. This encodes CASSLWTSNEQFF.

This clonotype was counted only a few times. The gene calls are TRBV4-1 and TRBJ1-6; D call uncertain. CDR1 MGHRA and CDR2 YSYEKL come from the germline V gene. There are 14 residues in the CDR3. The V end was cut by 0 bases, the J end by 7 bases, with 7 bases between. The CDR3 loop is CASSQDIRNSPLHF. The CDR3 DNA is TGCGCCAGCAGCCAAGACATCCGGAATTCACCCCTCCACTTT.

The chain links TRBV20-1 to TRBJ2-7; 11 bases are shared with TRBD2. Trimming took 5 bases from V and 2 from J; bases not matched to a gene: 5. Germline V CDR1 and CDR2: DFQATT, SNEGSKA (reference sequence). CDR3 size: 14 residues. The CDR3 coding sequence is TGCAGTGCTCGGACTAGCGGGTCTACCTACGAGCAGTACTTC. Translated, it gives CSARTSGSTYEQYF.

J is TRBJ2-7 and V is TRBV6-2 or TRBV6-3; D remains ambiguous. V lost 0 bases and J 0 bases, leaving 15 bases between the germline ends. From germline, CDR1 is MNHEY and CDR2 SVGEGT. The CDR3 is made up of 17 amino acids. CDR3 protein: CASSYSNWQISSYEQYF. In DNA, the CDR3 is TGTGCCAGCAGTTACTCGAATTGGCAGATAAGCTCCTACGAGCAGTACTTC.

The CDR3 bases are TGTGCCAGCAGTTTTATGCCGCGTTTTGGGACTAGCGGGACCGAAGAGACCCAGTACTTC. It specifies CASSFMPRFGTSGTEETQYF. The J gene is TRBJ2-5, the V gene TRBV12-3 or TRBV12-4; 13 bases fit TRBD2. The V and J ends lost 3 bases and 3 bases, in that order; junction bases with no gene match: 16. This CDR3 spans 20 amino acids.

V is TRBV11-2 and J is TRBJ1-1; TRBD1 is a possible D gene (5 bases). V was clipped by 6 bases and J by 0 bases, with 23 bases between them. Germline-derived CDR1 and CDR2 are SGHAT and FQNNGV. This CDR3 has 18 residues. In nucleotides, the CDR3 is TGTGCCAGCAGATATAGGGGTGGGGCAGCTCCTATGAACACTGAAGCTTTCTTT. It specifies CASRYRGGAAPMNTEAFF.